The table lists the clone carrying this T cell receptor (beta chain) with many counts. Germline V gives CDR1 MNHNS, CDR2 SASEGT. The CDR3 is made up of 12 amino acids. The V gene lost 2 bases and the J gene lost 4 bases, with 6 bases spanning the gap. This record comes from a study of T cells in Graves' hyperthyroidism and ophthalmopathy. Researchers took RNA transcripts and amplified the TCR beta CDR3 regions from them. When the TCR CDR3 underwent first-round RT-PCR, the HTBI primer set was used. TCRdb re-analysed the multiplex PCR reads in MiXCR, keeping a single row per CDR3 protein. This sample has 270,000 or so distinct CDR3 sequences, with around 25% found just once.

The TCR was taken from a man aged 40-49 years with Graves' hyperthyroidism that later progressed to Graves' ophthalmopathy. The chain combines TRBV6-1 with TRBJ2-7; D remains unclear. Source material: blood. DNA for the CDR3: TGTGCCAGCAGTGAACAAGGGTACGAGCAGTACTTC. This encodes CASSEQGYEQYF.